This entry features one TCR beta chain sequence. What it binds is unknown. The data originate from a study of cytomegalovirus exposure and HLA in healthy donors. Study-wide findings and caveats: Within a later analysis, the majority of CMV-associated TCR beta chains appeared HLA-restricted.

Germline CDR1 GTSNPN, CDR2 SVGIG (reference sequence). CDR3 length equals 14 residues. J gave up 4 bases and V 3 bases, and 5 bases lay outside the gene matches. Vbeta (60) and Jbeta (13) primers were used in the PCR. Measured with immunoSEQ multiplex PCR; TCRdb has only the in-frame clones, and not every one. The table shows roughly 97,000 clones, with approximately 73% occurring only once. V is TRBV30 and J is TRBJ1-1, with 10 bases matching TRBD1. The receptor was isolated from a man between 35 and 55 years old in good health and CMV-seronegative. The source material was PBMCs. The CDR3 region is CAWSLTGGSTEAFF. CDR3 bases: TGTGCCTGGAGCTTGACAGGGGGCAGCACTGAAGCTTTCTTT. Supplemented by reference TRBV30 and TRBJ1-1, the full variable domain reads SQTIHQWPATLVQPVGSPLSLECTVEGTSNPNLYWYRQAAGRGLQLLFYSVGIGQISSEVPQNLSASRPQDRQFILSSKKLLLSDSGFYLCAWSLTGGSTEAFFGQGTRLTVV.